This T cell receptor beta chain was found in a study of human T cells and chemical hapten exposure. Documented time point: patch test 3, about 24 weeks after DPC sensitization. Treatment in this sample: therapeutic diphenylcyclopropenone sensitization with weekly scalp DPC. Germline assignment: CDR1 ENHRY and CDR2 SYGVKD. The CDR3 consists of 15 residues. Trimming cost V 4 bases and J 0 bases; bases outside gene matches: 2. One entry per CDR3 protein results from TCRdb running MiXCR on the RACE reads. Here the sample spans 190,000 or so distinct CDR3 sequences, more than 20% being singletons. The source of this sequence is a woman aged 40 to 55 with alopecia areata. Some clones in this sample may be carry-over from other donors' samples. The sample in question was whole blood, obtained in connection with sensitization to the hapten diphenylcyclopropenone (DPC). The chain links TRBV10-3 to TRBJ2-7, with 11 bases aligning to TRBD2. This CDR3 reads CAISAGTSGSYEQYF. CDR3 nucleotides: TGTGCCATCAGTGCCGGGACTAGCGGCTCCTACGAGCAGTACTTC.